The 25 T cell receptor beta chains in this list originate from one sample, sequenced in a study of cytomegalovirus exposure and HLA in healthy donors. The primer mix had 60 Vbeta and 13 Jbeta primers. This table comes from immunoSEQ multiplex PCR, and its TCRdb copy is limited to in-frame clones, with some not included. The sample shows more than 95,000 clones, less than 85% of them seen only once. Sequenced: PBMCs. Receptors originate from a female donor in good health and CMV-seronegative.

The chain uses TRBV7-3 and TRBJ2-1, with TRBD2 matching over 12 bases. The CDR3 is 18 residues long. Germline V gene sequence: CDR1 SGHTA, CDR2 FQGTGA. J was trimmed by 9 bases and V by 1 base; bases with no gene match: 13. CDR3 sequence reads: CASSLIASGGAGGTEQFF. The CDR3 bases are TGTGCCAGCAGCTTAATTGCTAGCGGGGGGGCAGGTGGTACTGAGCAGTTCTTC.

The count of this clone is one. The chain has TRBV6-5 and TRBJ1-6; weak D call: TRBD1 (6 bases). The CDR3 is 15 amino acids. Germline V lookup: CDR1 MNHEY, CDR2 SVGAGI. The V end lost 2 bases, the J end lost 7 bases, and 12 bases lay between the germline ends. DNA of the CDR3: TGTGCCAGCAGTTACGGCGGGCAGGGGAATTCACCCCTCCACTTT. This sequence encodes CASSYGGQGNSPLHF.

The CDR3 protein is CASSKDGGRADTQYF. CDR3 bases: TGTGCCAGCAGCAAGGACGGGGGTAGGGCAGATACGCAGTATTTT. The rearrangement uses TRBV11-2 and TRBJ2-3, with TRBD2 as a possible D gene (6 bases). Per germline, CDR1 SGHAT and CDR2 FQNNGV. V dropped 5 bases and J dropped 4 bases, with 16 bases sitting between them. The CDR3 loop spans 15 amino acids. The variable domain in full, with the rest retrieved from reference TRBV11-2 and TRBJ2-3, is EAGVAQSPRYKIIEKRQSVAFWCNPISGHATLYWYQQILGQGPKLLIQFQNNGVVDDSQLPKDRFSAERLKGVDSTLKIQPAKLEDSAVYLCASSKDGGRADTQYFGPGTRLTVL.

The V and J genes are TRBV28 and TRBJ2-2; TRBD1 might be the D (5 bases). The CDR3 is made up of 18 amino acids. CDR1 is MDHEN, CDR2 SYDVKM, per germline. The ends were cut back, 2 bases at V and 1 base at J, with 17 bases in the middle. DNA of the CDR3: TGTGCCAGCAGTTTAATATCCGGGTGGCAGGGGAACACCGGGGAGCTGTTTTTT. Its protein product is CASSLISGWQGNTGELFF.

This rearrangement joins TRBV7-2 to TRBJ1-2; D perhaps matches TRBD1 (5 bases). Germline values: CDR1 SGHTA, CDR2 FQGNSA. CDR3 size: 15 residues. The germline V and J ends were trimmed by 2 bases and 7 bases, with 17 bases remaining between them. The CDR3 coding sequence is TGTGCCAGCAGCTTAACGCCAGGGATCGGCGGTGGCTACACCTTC. It translates to CASSLTPGIGGGYTF.

The V and J genes are TRBV2 and TRBJ2-1, with 13 bases lining up with TRBD2. The CDR3 has 16 residues. J was trimmed by 8 bases and V by 6 bases; bases with no gene match: 10. Germline assignment: CDR1 SNHLY and CDR2 FYNNEI. This CDR3 reads CASRRLAGGPWDEQFF. CDR3 DNA: TGTGCCAGCAGAAGACTAGCGGGGGGCCCATGGGATGAGCAGTTCTTC.

V is TRBV10-1 and J is TRBJ1-1; D call uncertain. CDR3 length: 14 amino acids. V lost 4 bases, J lost 4 bases, and 13 bases lay in between. CDR1 is WNHNN, CDR2 SYGVQD, per germline (reference sequence). For the CDR3, the DNA is TGCGCCAGCAGTGCAGGCCCGGCGGGCACTGAAGCTTTCTTT. Encoded protein: CASSAGPAGTEAFF.

The rearrangement joins TRBV30 to TRBJ2-3; the D is unclear. Germline loops: CDR1 GTSNPN, CDR2 SVGIG (reference sequence). This CDR3 spans 11 amino acids. Trimming took off 5 bases at V and 6 bases at J, with 9 bases between the two ends. CDR3 in DNA: TGTGCCTGGTCCCAACAGGATACGCAGTATTTT. Protein product: CAWSQQDTQYF.

This clone has a handful of counts. This chain connects TRBV28 to TRBJ1-4; TRBD1 aligns across 7 bases. The trim removed 5 bases at V and 8 bases at J, leaving 14 bases unmatched. The CDR3 contains 16 residues. The germline CDR1 and CDR2 sequences are MDHEN and SYDVKM. The CDR3 DNA is TGTGCCAGCAGTGTAAGGGCGACAGGGTTAGAAGAAAAACTGTTTTTT. This translates into CASSVRATGLEEKLFF.

The V and J genes are TRBV10-3 and TRBJ2-1, with a tentative D call TRBD2 (6 bases). CDR3 length equals 14 residues. Germline assignment: CDR1 ENHRY and CDR2 SYGVKD. The V end was cut by 8 bases, the J end by 8 bases, with 19 bases between. CDR3 amino acids: CAIRRDPGRDEQFF. As DNA, the CDR3 is TGTGCCATCCGGCGGGACCCAGGGCGGGATGAGCAGTTCTTC.

This clone was seen a single time. The rearrangement links TRBV9 to TRBJ2-7; D is perhaps TRBD1 (6 bases). The germline V gene has CDR1 SGDLS and CDR2 YYNGEE. The CDR3 length is 15 residues. With 0 bases removed from V and 1 base from J, the gap between germline ends came to 11 bases. CDR3 DNA sequence: TGTGCCAGCAGCGTAGGGGGGCACAATTCCTACGAGCAGTACTTC. Amino acid sequence: CASSVGGHNSYEQYF.

V and J are TRBV5-8 and TRBJ2-5, with TRBD2 matching 7 bases. The J call may be faulty, since TRBJ2-7 better matches the DNA end. This CDR3 contains 15 residues. Germline V lookup: CDR1 SGHTS, CDR2 YDEGEE. The CDR3 DNA reads TGTGCCAGCAGCTTCAGGCGGACTAGCTCCTACGAGCAGTACTTC. Translated: CASSFRRTSSYEQYF.

J is TRBJ2-5 and V is TRBV6-5; TRBD2 matches at 8 bases. The better agreement between TRBJ2-7 and the DNA end casts doubt on the J call. Germline V lookup: CDR1 MNHEY, CDR2 SVGAGI. The CDR3 runs 15 residues. CDR3 bases: TGTGCCAGCAGGTCCGGGGGGGCCAGCTCCTACGAGCAGTACTTC. Protein: CASRSGGASSYEQYF.

The V and J genes are TRBV2 and TRBJ2-5, with D hard to call. Germline loops: CDR1 SNHLY, CDR2 FYNNEI. V shed 0 bases and J shed 13 bases, with 18 bases lying between them. The CDR3 is 14 residues long. This CDR3 is CASSEAVRYYGWYF. The CDR3 DNA follows: TGTGCCAGCAGTGAAGCGGTGAGGTACTATGGATGGTACTTC. Based on the CDR3 plus reference TRBV2 and TRBJ2-5, the full variable domain is EPEVTQTPSHQVTQMGQEVILRCVPISNHLYFYWYRQILGQKVEFLVSFYNNEISEKSEIFDDQFSVERPDGSNFTLKIRSTKLEDSAMYFCASSEAVRYYGWYFGPGTRLLVL.

The rearrangement joins TRBV23-1 to TRBJ1-2; weak D call: TRBD1 (5 bases). TRBV23-1 is labeled an ORF, and its function is uncertain. V gave up 7 bases and J gave up 9 bases, with 24 bases separating them. The CDR3 contains 15 residues. The CDR3 nucleotides are TGCGCCAGCACCACGCTCAGGGTACGAAGAGTACGCTACACCTTC. It encodes CASTTLRVRRVRYTF.

The chain joins TRBV5-4 to TRBJ2-2; D gene unclear. CDR3 length equals 14 residues. Between the trimmed V and J ends, which lost 2 bases and 2 bases, there was a span of 7 bases. Germline V CDR1 and CDR2: SGHNT, YYREEE (reference sequence). CDR3 sequence reads: CASSFRLNTGELFF. DNA of the CDR3: TGTGCCAGCAGCTTCAGGCTTAACACCGGGGAGCTGTTTTTT. The full variable domain, rest sourced from reference TRBV5-4 and TRBJ2-2, is ETGVTQSPTHLIKTRGQQVTLRCSSQSGHNTVSWYQQALGQGPQFIFQYYREEENGRGNFPPRFSGLQFPNYSSELNVNALELDDSALYLCASSFRLNTGELFFGEGSRLTVL.

The table lists this clone with a count of one. The chain recombines TRBV11-2 with TRBJ2-5; no reliable D call. CDR3 length equals 14 residues. The V gene lost 0 bases and the J gene lost 4 bases, with 9 bases spanning the gap. Germline V lookup: CDR1 SGHAT, CDR2 FQNNGV. This CDR3 is CASSLDSWSETQYF. Here the CDR3 DNA reads TGTGCCAGCAGCTTAGATAGTTGGTCAGAGACCCAGTACTTC.

The chain combines TRBV6-5 with TRBJ2-7; 7 bases match TRBD1. The CDR3 is made up of 14 amino acids. Per the germline V gene, CDR1 is MNHEY and CDR2 is SVGAGI. J lost 5 bases, V lost 4 bases, and 8 bases had no gene match. CDR3: CASSSTLGGNEQYF. CDR3 DNA sequence: TGTGCCAGCAGTTCCACCTTAGGGGGCAACGAGCAGTACTTC.

V and J are TRBV6-5 and TRBJ1-2, with a weak D call TRBD1 (5 bases). The V gene's germline CDR1 is MNHEY and CDR2 SVGAGI. This CDR3 comprises 15 residues. With 2 bases removed from V and 3 bases from J, the gap between germline ends came to 13 bases. CDR3 amino acids: CASSYVRGSDYGYTF. The CDR3 DNA reads as TGTGCCAGCAGTTACGTTAGGGGATCGGACTATGGCTACACCTTC.

The chain uses TRBV28 and TRBJ2-4; D is unresolved. CDR1 is MDHEN and CDR2 is SYDVKM in the germline V gene. Trimming took off 1 base at V and 1 base at J, with 20 bases between the two ends. The CDR3 has 19 residues. CDR3 coding DNA: TGTGCCAGCAGTTTATATTTGCCCGCGCCACCTATGGCCAAAAACATTCAGTACTTC. The encoded protein is CASSLYLPAPPMAKNIQYF.

The chain has TRBV5-5 and TRBJ1-5; D remains unclear. The CDR3 spans 14 residues. V was shortened by 0 bases and J by 6 bases, with 10 bases between the two germline ends. Germline V gene sequence: CDR1 SGHKS, CDR2 YYEKEE (reference sequence). CDR3 in DNA: TGTGCCAGCAGCTTGGTTGAGGGAATTCAGCCCCAGCATTTT. Its protein product is CASSLVEGIQPQHF.

This chain uses TRBV5-6 with TRBJ2-7, with TRBD1 identical over 8 bases. CDR3 size: 15 residues. The trim removed 3 bases at V and 7 bases at J, leaving 12 bases unmatched. Germline V gene lookup returns CDR1 SGHDT and CDR2 YYEEEE. CDR3 sequence: CASSSKGQVFWEQYF. The CDR3 DNA sequence: TGTGCCAGCAGCTCTAAGGGACAGGTATTCTGGGAGCAGTACTTC. The complete variable domain, with remaining parts taken from reference TRBV5-6 and TRBJ2-7, reads DAGVTQSPTHLIKTRGQQVTLRCSPKSGHDTVSWYQQALGQGPQFIFQYYEEEERQRGNFPDRFSGHQFPNYSSELNVNALLLGDSALYLCASSSKGQVFWEQYFGPGTRLTVT.

The chain uses TRBV9 and TRBJ2-2; 7 bases map to TRBD2. Trimming at V came to 0 bases and at J to 3 bases, leaving 17 bases not matched to a gene. The CDR3 spans 20 residues. Germline CDR1 is SGDLS and CDR2 is YYNGEE. CDR3 bases: TGTGCCAGCAGCGTAGCTGGTATCCAGTTAGGACGGGGGGACACCGGGGAGCTGTTTTTT. This gives the protein CASSVAGIQLGRGDTGELFF.

J is TRBJ1-1 and V is TRBV5-1, with 11 bases lining up with TRBD1. With 4 bases clipped from V and 1 base from J, the junction kept 3 bases outside the gene matches. This CDR3 spans 15 amino acids. Looked up from germline, CDR1 is SGHRS and CDR2 is YFSETQ. CDR3 DNA sequence: TGCGCCAGCAGCCCAGGACAGGGGGCGAACACTGAAGCTTTCTTT. Translated, it gives CASSPGQGANTEAFF.

This clone was detected a few times. The chain combines TRBV14 with TRBJ2-1; D might be TRBD2 (6 bases). V dropped 0 bases and J dropped 8 bases, with 17 bases sitting between them. The length of the CDR3 is 16 residues. CDR1 and CDR2 (germline): SGHDN, FVKESK. CDR3 coding DNA: TGTGCCAGCAGCCAAGAAAACGGGGGAATCCGACATGAGCAGTTCTTC. Translation: CASSQENGGIRHEQFF.